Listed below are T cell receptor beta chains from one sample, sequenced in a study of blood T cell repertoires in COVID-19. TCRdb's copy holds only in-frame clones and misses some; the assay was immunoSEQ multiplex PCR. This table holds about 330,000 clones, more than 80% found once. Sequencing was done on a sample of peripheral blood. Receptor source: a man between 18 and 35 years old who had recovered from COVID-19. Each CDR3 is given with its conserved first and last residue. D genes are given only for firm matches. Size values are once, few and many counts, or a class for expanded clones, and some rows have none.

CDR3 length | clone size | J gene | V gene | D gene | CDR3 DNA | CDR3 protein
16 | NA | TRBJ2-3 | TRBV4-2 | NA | TGTGCCAGCAGCCAAAACTCCCGGGGGAGCACAGATACGCAGTATTTT | CASSQNSRGSTDTQYF
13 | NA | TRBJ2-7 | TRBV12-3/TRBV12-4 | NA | TGTGCCAGCAGTTTATGGGGACTCTACGAGCAGTACTTC | CASSLWGLYEQYF
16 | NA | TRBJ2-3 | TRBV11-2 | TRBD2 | TGTGCCAGCAGCCTACTACTAGCGGGGGGCACAGATACGCAGTATTTT | CASSLLLAGGTDTQYF
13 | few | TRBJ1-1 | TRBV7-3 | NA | TGTGCCAGCAGCTTATCGTTGAACACTGAAGCTTTCTTT | CASSLSLNTEAFF
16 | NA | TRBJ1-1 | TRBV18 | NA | TGTGCCAGCTCACTTACCGCGGGCCTAGAGAACACTGAAGCTTTCTTT | CASSLTAGLENTEAFF
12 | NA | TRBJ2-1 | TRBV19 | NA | TGTGCCAGTAGCCCAGAAGATTTTGAGCAGTTCTTC | CASSPEDFEQFF
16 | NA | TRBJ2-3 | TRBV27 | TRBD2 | TGTGCCAGCAGGTTAAACGCGGGGGGTGCAGTAGATACGCAGTATTTT | CASRLNAGGAVDTQYF
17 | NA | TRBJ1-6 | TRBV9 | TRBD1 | TGTGCCAGCAGCCCGGGACAGGGTATTTCCTATAATTCACCCCTCCACTTT | CASSPGQGISYNSPLHF
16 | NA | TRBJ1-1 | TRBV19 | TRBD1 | TGTGCCAGTAGTGCCACCTCCGGGACAGGGGGCGGATGGGCTTTCTTT | CASSATSGTGGGWAFF
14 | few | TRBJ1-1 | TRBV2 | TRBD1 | TGTGCCAGCAGTGCGGGACAGATGAACACTGAAGCTTTCTTT | CASSAGQMNTEAFF
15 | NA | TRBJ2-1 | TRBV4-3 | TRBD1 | TGCGCCAGCAGCCAAGATGCAGGGGGAAAGGGTGAGCAGTTCTTC | CASSQDAGGKGEQFF
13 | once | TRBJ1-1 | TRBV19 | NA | TGTGCCAGTAGTTGGACGCGGCGGGGGGGAGCTTTCTTT | CASSWTRRGGAFF
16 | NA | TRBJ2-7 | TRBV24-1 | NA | TGTGCCACCAGTGATCAGGACAGGGAGGGCGCCTACGAGCAGTACTTC | CATSDQDREGAYEQYF
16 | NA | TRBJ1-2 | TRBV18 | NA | TGTGCCAGCTCACCGCCCCCCGCCAGGGGCAGGGATGGCTACACCTTC | CASSPPPARGRDGYTF
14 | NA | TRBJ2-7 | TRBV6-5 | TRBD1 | TGTGCCAGCAGAGTAGGGGGCGGGTTCAACGAGCAGTACTTC | CASRVGGGFNEQYF
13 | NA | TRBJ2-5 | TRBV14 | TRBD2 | TGTGCCAGCAGCCAAAGCGGGGTGCAGACCCAGTACTTC | CASSQSGVQTQYF
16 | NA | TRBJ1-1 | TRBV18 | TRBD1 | TGTGCCAGCTCACTCGGACAGGGGGGAATGGGGACTGAAGCTTTCTTT | CASSLGQGGMGTEAFF
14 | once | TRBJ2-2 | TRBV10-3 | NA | TGTGCCATGGGGAGGGGACAGGTCACCGGGGAGCTGTTTTTT | CAMGRGQVTGELFF
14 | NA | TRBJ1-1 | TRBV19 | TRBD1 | TGTGCCAGTAGTTTACAGGGGGCGAACACTGAAGCTTTCTTT | CASSLQGANTEAFF
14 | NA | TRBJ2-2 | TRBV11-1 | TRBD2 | TGTGCCAGCAGCTGGAGCGGGAAGGGCGGGGAGCTGTTTTTT | CASSWSGKGGELFF
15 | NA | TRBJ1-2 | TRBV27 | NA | TGTGCCAGCAGTCCAGTAAGTCCTCTCCTAGGTGGCTACACCTTC | CASSPVSPLLGGYTF
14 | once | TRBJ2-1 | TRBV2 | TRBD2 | TGTGCCATCGTAAAGCGGGAGGGCACCCATGAGCAGTTCTTC | CAIVKREGTHEQFF
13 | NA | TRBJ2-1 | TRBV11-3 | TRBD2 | TGTGCCAGCAGCTTAGGACTAGCGCAAGAGCAGTTCTTC | CASSLGLAQEQFF
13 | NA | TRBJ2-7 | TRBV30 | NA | TGTGCCTGGAGTTTCCGGGACACCTACGAGCAGTACTTC | CAWSFRDTYEQYF
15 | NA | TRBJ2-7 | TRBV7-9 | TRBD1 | TGTGCCAGCAGCTTAGCGGGACAGGGAATTTACGAGCAGTACTTC | CASSLAGQGIYEQYF
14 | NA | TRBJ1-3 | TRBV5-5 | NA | TGTGCCAGCAGCTTGGAAGCTTCTGGAAACACCATATATTTT | CASSLEASGNTIYF
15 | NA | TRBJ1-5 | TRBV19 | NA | TGTGCCAGTAGTTCCGGGGGGGGTAGCAATCAGCCCCAGCATTTT | CASSSGGGSNQPQHF
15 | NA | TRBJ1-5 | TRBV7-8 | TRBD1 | TGTGCCAGCAGCTCCCGGACAGGGTCGAATCAGCCCCAGCATTTT | CASSSRTGSNQPQHF
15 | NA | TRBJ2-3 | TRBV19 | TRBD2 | TGTGCCAGTAGTATTATTGCGGGGGGGACAGATACGCAGTATTTT | CASSIIAGGTDTQYF
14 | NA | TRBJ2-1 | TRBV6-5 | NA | TGTGCCAGCAGTTACCGGCTAGGTCGCAATGAGCAGTTCTTC | CASSYRLGRNEQFF
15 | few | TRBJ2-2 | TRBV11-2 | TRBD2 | TGTGCCACCGCGACTAGCGGGAGCCCTAGGGGGGAGCTGTTTTTT | CATATSGSPRGELFF
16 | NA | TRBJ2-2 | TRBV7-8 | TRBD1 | TGTGCCAGCAGCCCCCGGACAGGGGGCATCGCCGGGGAGCTGTTTTTT | CASSPRTGGIAGELFF
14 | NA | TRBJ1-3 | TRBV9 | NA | TGTGCCAGCAGCGTAGATTACAGGGTGAACACCATATATTTT | CASSVDYRVNTIYF
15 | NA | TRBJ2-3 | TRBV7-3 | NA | TGTGCCAGCAGCTTAACGTATGAGTCCACAGATACGCAGTATTTT | CASSLTYESTDTQYF
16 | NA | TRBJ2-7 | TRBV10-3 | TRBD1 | TGTGCCATCACGAAGGGCCGACAGGGTGACTCCTACGAGCAGTACTTC | CAITKGRQGDSYEQYF